This TCR beta chain was documented in a study of a mutant IDH1 vaccine in newly diagnosed glioma. Documented time point: week 35, safety follow-up. Every single dose of the vaccine, 300 ug of mutant IDH1 20-mer peptide, came with topical imiquimod. CDR1 and CDR2 from the germline V gene are SGHRS and YFSETQ. Trimming cost V 0 bases and J 1 base, with 9 bases left between them. The CDR3 loop spans 15 amino acids. With respect to this clone: Antigen unknown.

Assay: immunoSEQ multiplex PCR; the TCRdb copy retains only in-frame clones and omits some. Of roughly 26,000 clones listed, around 78% are singletons. The source was PBMCs, collected from a glioma patient whose treatment included an IDH1 peptide vaccine. The chain joins TRBV5-1 to TRBJ2-3; weak D call: TRBD2 (6 bases). The receptor was derived from a man between 25 and 39 years old with glioma. This CDR3 is CASSLGTTRTDTQYF. The CDR3 DNA reads TGCGCCAGCAGCTTGGGGACTACCCGCACAGATACGCAGTATTTT.